The 10 T cell receptor beta chains reported below all come from one sample, sequenced in a study of blood T cells in healthy people across ages. A sample-barcoded 5' primer and a J-beta primer mix were used in a second PCR of roughly 6 to 11 cycles. One entry per CDR3 protein results from TCRdb running MiXCR on the 5' RACE reads. The repertoire includes 720,000 or so distinct CDR3 sequences, roughly two fifths of them detected once, and roughly 30% sits in the top ten. The sample was blood. All receptors come from an older man in good health.

The V gene is TRBV7-2, the J gene TRBJ2-3; 9 positions agree with TRBD1. CDR3 length equals 19 residues. V lost 4 bases, J lost 4 bases, and 18 bases stayed unmatched. CDR1 is SGHTA, CDR2 FQGNSA, per germline. In DNA, the CDR3 is TGTGCCAGCAGCTCCCGATCTTCTCTAGGACAGGGGATCGCAGATACGCAGTATTTT. Translating gives CASSSRSSLGQGIADTQYF.

The table lists this clonotype with many counts. The chain has TRBV7-8 and TRBJ2-1, with 12 bases aligning to TRBD2. Germline loops: CDR1 SGHVS, CDR2 FQNEAQ. The CDR3 is made up of 17 amino acids. V gave up 4 bases and J gave up 9 bases; unmatched junction bases: 13. The CDR3 region has the DNA TGTGCCAGCAGCTGGGGGAGTCTAGCGGGGGGGCGTAGTGAGCAGTTCTTC. It codes for CASSWGSLAGGRSEQFF.

This clonotype was found a few times. The chain has TRBV20-1 and TRBJ1-2; D may be TRBD1 (6 bases). V lost 3 bases and J lost 7, with 9 bases in between. Germline CDR1 DFQATT, CDR2 SNEGSKA (reference sequence). CDR3 length: 11 amino acids. CDR3 nucleotides: TGCAGTGCTAGGTACAGGGTTGGCTACACCTTC. Protein sequence: CSARYRVGYTF.

J is TRBJ2-6 and V is TRBV11-2, with a possible D match to TRBD2 (5 bases). This CDR3 has 15 amino acids. Germline V gives CDR1 SGHAT, CDR2 FQNNGV. Trimming left V 3 bases short and J 6 bases short, with 12 bases between. The CDR3 is CASSFEGSEANVLTF. CDR3 sequence (DNA): TGTGCCAGCAGCTTCGAGGGAAGCGAGGCCAACGTCCTGACTTTC.

The chain employs TRBV6-2 or TRBV6-3 and TRBJ2-1, with D perhaps TRBD1 (6 bases). CDR1 is MNHEY and CDR2 is SVGEGT in the germline V gene. There are 16 residues in the CDR3. V was trimmed by 5 bases and J by 3 bases, leaving 17 bases between them. CDR3 region: CASSHPVEGVYNEQFF. Here the CDR3 DNA reads TGTGCCAGCAGTCACCCCGTCGAGGGGGTCTACAATGAGCAGTTCTTC.

The chain carries TRBV29-1 and TRBJ2-5; TRBD2 matches at 13 bases. The CDR3 is 15 amino acids. Per germline, CDR1 SQVTM and CDR2 ANQGSEA. V was clipped by 6 bases and J by 7 bases; unmatched bases: 11. The DNA of the CDR3 is TGCAGCGTCTCCCAACTAGCGGGGGGGCCGGGGACCCAGTACTTC. Translated, it gives CSVSQLAGGPGTQYF. Complete variable domain (other parts from reference TRBV29-1 and TRBJ2-5): SAVISQKPSRDICQRGTSLTIQCQVDSQVTMMFWYRQQPGQSLTLIATANQGSEATYESGFVIDKFPISRPNLTFSTLTVSNMSPEDSSIYLCSVSQLAGGPGTQYFGPGTRLLVL.

This clonotype showed up just a few times. The rearrangement links TRBV14 to TRBJ1-4; D perhaps matches TRBD1 (5 bases). Trimming pared 4 bases from V and 0 bases from J, leaving 12 bases between. The CDR3 covers 16 residues. Germline V lookup: CDR1 SGHDN, CDR2 FVKESK. The CDR3 nucleotides are TGTGCCAGCAGCCCAACGGCGGGGGCAACTAATGAAAAACTGTTTTTT. Its protein product is CASSPTAGATNEKLFF.

The gene calls are TRBV20-1 and TRBJ1-1; 7 bases agree with TRBD1. The CDR3 consists of 12 residues. Germline loops: CDR1 DFQATT, CDR2 SNEGSKA (reference sequence). Trimming took 3 bases from V and 5 from J; bases not matched to a gene: 3. CDR3: CSASGTDTEAFF. The CDR3 coding sequence is TGCAGTGCTAGTGGGACAGATACTGAAGCTTTCTTT.

The chain joins TRBV5-5 to TRBJ2-5; possibly TRBD1 for D (7 bases). V dropped 4 bases and J dropped 11 bases, with 12 bases sitting between them. CDR1 and CDR2 (germline): SGHKS, YYEKEE (reference sequence). The length of the CDR3 is 11 residues. CDR3 coding DNA: TGTGCCAGCAGCCAGGGGGGTAAGCAGTACTTC. Protein sequence: CASSQGGKQYF.

This clonotype was found many times. V gene TRBV7-2 combines with J gene TRBJ2-5; TRBD2 agrees at 7 bases. With V trimmed by 7 bases and J by 5 bases, 13 bases remained unmatched. Germline V gene data show CDR1 as SGHTA and CDR2 as FQGNSA. The CDR3 runs to 15 residues. In nucleotides, the CDR3 is TGTGCCAGCAACCCCGTGGTAGCGGGTGCGGAGACCCAGTACTTC. Its protein product is CASNPVVAGAETQYF.